The 13 T cell receptor beta chains in this list originate from one sample, sequenced in a study of blood T cell repertoires in COVID-19. Clones were sequenced by immunoSEQ multiplex PCR, and TCRdb holds only the in-frame ones, with some missing. The sample has 95,000 to 100,000 clones; 91% are singletons. Material for sequencing was peripheral blood. All receptors come from a man aged 50 or older with acute or convalescent COVID-19.

The chain has TRBV27 and TRBJ2-1; 7 bases align to TRBD1. J lost 5 bases, V lost 7 bases, and 11 bases had no gene match. This CDR3 is built from 15 residues. CDR1 MNHEY and CDR2 SMNVEV come from the germline V gene (reference sequence). This chain's CDR3 is CASKRRATGDNEQFF. In DNA, the CDR3 is TGTGCCAGCAAGAGAAGGGCTACAGGGGACAATGAGCAGTTCTTC.

The gene calls are TRBV7-2 and TRBJ2-5, with a weak D call TRBD2 (7 bases). The CDR3 totals 15 residues. CDR1 and CDR2 from the germline V gene are SGHTA and FQGNSA. The germline V and J ends were trimmed by 5 bases and 5 bases, with 18 bases remaining between them. The CDR3 loop is CASSPNRGAIETQYF. CDR3 coding DNA: TGTGCCAGCAGCCCGAATCGGGGGGCGATTGAGACCCAGTACTTC.

The count of this clone is one. The chain uses TRBV6-5 and TRBJ2-1; 8 bases fit TRBD1. CDR1 MNHEY and CDR2 SVGAGI come from the germline V gene. This CDR3 contains 15 residues. The junction had 7 bases not matched to a gene; V was cut back by 5 bases and J by 4 bases. CDR3: CASSHNRGVYNEQFF. The DNA of the CDR3 is TGTGCCAGCAGTCACAACAGGGGGGTATACAATGAGCAGTTCTTC.

The chain recombines TRBV6-2 or TRBV6-3 with TRBJ2-7; possible D gene TRBD1, 5 bases. V was shortened by 5 bases and J by 4 bases, with 6 bases between the two germline ends. Germline V lookup: CDR1 MNHEY, CDR2 SVGEGT. This CDR3 spans 11 amino acids. The CDR3 here is CASSRQYEQYF. In DNA form, the CDR3 reads TGTGCCAGCAGTAGACAGTACGAGCAGTACTTC.

This rearrangement joins TRBV27 to TRBJ1-2; D is unresolved. V lost 5 bases, J lost 2 bases, and 12 bases lay in between. The CDR3 contains 14 residues. The V gene's germline CDR1 is MNHEY and CDR2 SMNVEV (reference sequence). The CDR3 spells CASSHGARNYGYTF. In DNA, the CDR3 is TGTGCCAGCAGTCACGGTGCCCGAAACTATGGCTACACCTTC.

The gene calls are TRBV10-3 and TRBJ1-2; D is perhaps TRBD1 (6 bases). This CDR3 spans 13 amino acids. Germline lookup yields CDR1 ENHRY and CDR2 SYGVKD. V lost 7 bases, J lost 3 bases, and 12 bases lay in between. CDR3 coding DNA: TGTGCCATCACTCCAGGGGATGACTATGGCTACACCTTC. Translated: CAITPGDDYGYTF.

This chain joins TRBV2 and TRBJ1-1; unclear D gene. CDR1 is SNHLY, CDR2 FYNNEI, per germline. The germline V and J ends were trimmed by 5 bases and 3 bases, with 10 bases remaining between them. The CDR3 sequence is 13 residues long. The CDR3 loop is CASSRYKYTEAFF. CDR3 nucleotides: TGTGCCAGCAGTCGATACAAGTACACTGAAGCTTTCTTT.

V and J are TRBV7-9 and TRBJ1-1, with D perhaps TRBD1 (6 bases). The CDR3 runs 13 residues. Looked up from germline, CDR1 is SEHNR and CDR2 is FQNEAQ (reference sequence). V was pared by 6 bases and J by 6 bases, with 14 bases between. CDR3 sequence reads: CASRTPGTPEAFF. CDR3 DNA: TGTGCCAGCAGAACCCCCGGGACACCTGAAGCTTTCTTT.

This clone occurred once. This chain connects TRBV12-3 or TRBV12-4 to TRBJ1-2; D gene uncertain. The CDR3 consists of 12 residues. Trimming left V 7 bases short and J 1 base short, with 7 bases between. The CDR3 reads CASTTFNYGYTF. The CDR3 nucleotides read TGTGCCAGCACTACTTTTAACTATGGCTACACCTTC.

V is TRBV9 and J is TRBJ2-2; tentatively, D is TRBD2 (6 bases). The V and J ends lost 2 bases and 2 bases respectively, with 13 bases between them. CDR1 and CDR2 (germline): SGDLS, YYNGEE. This CDR3 region has 16 residues. CDR3 amino acids: CASSVLAGPNTGELFF. CDR3 nucleotides: TGTGCCAGCAGCGTTCTTGCGGGGCCCAACACCGGGGAGCTGTTTTTT.

This chain connects TRBV5-8 to TRBJ2-3, with a possible D match to TRBD2 (5 bases). CDR1 SGHTS and CDR2 YDEGEE come from the germline V gene. The CDR3 loop spans 14 amino acids. Deletions cut 6 bases from V and 1 base from J, with 12 bases between. The CDR3 coding sequence is TGTGCCAGCAAAGGACGGGGAGGCACAGATACGCAGTATTTT. Residues: CASKGRGGTDTQYF.

The rearrangement links TRBV12-3 or TRBV12-4 to TRBJ2-3, with TRBD2 as a possible D gene (5 bases). With 2 bases removed from V and 14 bases from J, the gap between germline ends came to 14 bases. This CDR3 has 12 residues. CDR3 coding DNA: TGTGCCAGCAGTTTATTTTCTTCTCTAGCGTATTTT. Its protein is CASSLFSSLAYF.

This clone has more than one count but fewer than ten. The V and J genes are TRBV18 and TRBJ1-1, with D hard to call. Deletions cut 6 bases from V and 4 bases from J, with 15 bases between. Germline V gene sequence: CDR1 KGHSH, CDR2 LQKENI. The CDR3 has 14 amino acids. The CDR3 DNA reads TGTGCCAGCTCCCCCCTGGGAGATGCCACTGAAGCTTTCTTT. Protein: CASSPLGDATEAFF.